A single sample is the source of the 25 T cell receptor beta chains below, sequenced in a study of blood T cell repertoires in COVID-19. TCRdb's table, derived via immunoSEQ multiplex PCR, lists solely in-frame clones and lacks some. The profile shows 250,000 or so clones, about nine tenths of them singletons. The sequenced sample consisted of peripheral blood. Every receptor here comes from a man aged 40-49 years with active or convalescent COVID-19.

The V call is TRBV7-7, the J call TRBJ2-1, with 12 bases lining up with TRBD1. The germline V gene has CDR1 SSHAT and CDR2 FNYEAQ (reference sequence). This CDR3 has 13 residues. The CDR3 here is CATGTGGNGEQFF. The CDR3 nucleotides read TGTGCTACCGGGACAGGGGGCAACGGTGAGCAGTTCTTC.

The chain joins TRBV6-1 to TRBJ2-2; TRBD2 matches 11 bases. J lost 6 bases, V lost 1 base, and 4 bases had no gene match. CDR3 length: 16 amino acids. Germline V gene data show CDR1 as MNHNS and CDR2 as SASEGT. The CDR3 reads CASSEGSGRAAGELFF. The CDR3 nucleotides read TGTGCCAGCAGTGAAGGTAGCGGGAGGGCCGCCGGGGAGCTGTTTTTT.

V gene TRBV27 combines with J gene TRBJ2-2; 13 bases align to TRBD2. V shed 5 bases and J 4 bases; nucleotides not matched to a gene: 4. This CDR3 region has 16 residues. CDR1 is MNHEY and CDR2 is SMNVEV in the germline V gene (reference sequence). DNA for the CDR3: TGTGCCAGCAGTACTAGCGGGGGGGCGATCACCGGGGAGCTGTTTTTT. It codes for CASSTSGGAITGELFF.

V is TRBV14 and J is TRBJ2-5, with D perhaps matching TRBD2 (6 bases). CDR1 is SGHDN, CDR2 FVKESK, per germline. This CDR3 comprises 12 residues. The V end lost 2 bases, the J end lost 7 bases, and 8 bases lay between the germline ends. Here the CDR3 DNA reads TGTGCCAGCAGCCAACAGGAGGGGACCCAGTACTTC. Translation gives CASSQQEGTQYF.

The rearrangement uses TRBV6-2 or TRBV6-3 and TRBJ2-1, with 9 bases identical to TRBD2. From germline, CDR1 is MNHEY and CDR2 SVGEGT. The CDR3 is made up of 16 amino acids. J was trimmed by 5 bases and V by 6 bases; bases with no gene match: 11. The CDR3 nucleotides are TGTGCCAGCAGCCGCCCCGGGACTAGCAGTCACAATGAGCAGTTCTTC. Protein product: CASSRPGTSSHNEQFF.

The chain couples TRBV2 to TRBJ2-5; TRBD2 matches at 12 bases. Germline V CDR1 and CDR2: SNHLY, FYNNEI. The junction had 8 bases not matched to a gene; V was cut back by 1 base and J by 5 bases. The CDR3 covers 17 residues. The CDR3, as DNA: TGTGCCAGCAGTGAAGGGACTAGCGGGGCGGGACGCGAGACCCAGTACTTC. It encodes CASSEGTSGAGRETQYF.

The rearrangement joins TRBV4-1 to TRBJ2-7, with 9 bases fitting TRBD1. V trimming: 4 bases; J trimming: 4 bases; junction bases outside the gene matches: 8. The CDR3 extends over 15 amino acids. Germline assignment: CDR1 MGHRA and CDR2 YSYEKL. CDR3 loop: CASSLRTGESYEQYF. Written as DNA, the CDR3 is TGCGCCAGCAGCCTCCGGACAGGGGAATCTTACGAGCAGTACTTC.

This clone was recorded once. V usage is TRBV5-1 and J usage is TRBJ1-1; 9 bases agree with TRBD1. V trimming: 0 bases; J trimming: 3 bases; junction bases outside the gene matches: 0. Germline V gene lookup returns CDR1 SGHRS and CDR2 YFSETQ. There are 14 residues in the CDR3. CDR3 region: CASSLGTGDTEAFF. CDR3 bases: TGCGCCAGCAGCTTGGGGACAGGGGACACTGAAGCTTTCTTT.

V and J are TRBV9 and TRBJ2-1; 12 bases are a match to TRBD2. Looked up from germline, CDR1 is SGDLS and CDR2 is YYNGEE. J was trimmed by 9 bases and V by 0 bases; bases with no gene match: 4. This CDR3 region has 15 residues. The CDR3 sequence is CASSVEASGRVEQFF. DNA for the CDR3: TGTGCCAGCAGCGTAGAAGCTAGCGGGAGGGTTGAGCAGTTCTTC.

The chain combines TRBV27 with TRBJ2-2, with D unclear. This CDR3 is built from 12 residues. In germline, CDR1 is MNHEY, CDR2 SMNVEV (reference sequence). Trimming removed 5 bases from V and 2 bases from J, with 3 bases in between. In DNA form, the CDR3 reads TGTGCCAGCAGTCCAAACACCGGGGAGCTGTTTTTT. It is translated as CASSPNTGELFF.

The chain uses TRBV5-6 and TRBJ2-1; weak D call: TRBD2 (6 bases). Trimming cost V 0 bases and J 6 bases, with 7 bases left between them. The CDR3 covers 13 residues. Germline loops: CDR1 SGHDT, CDR2 YYEEEE. For the CDR3, the DNA is TGTGCCAGCAGCTTGGTGGGGGGCAATGAGCAGTTCTTC. Its protein product is CASSLVGGNEQFF.

The chain recombines TRBV24-1 with TRBJ2-7; D is ambiguous. The CDR3 covers 15 residues. Germline-derived CDR1 and CDR2 are KGHDR and SFDVKD. V was clipped by 4 bases and J by 3 bases, with 15 bases between them. The CDR3 loop is CATSDGATVGYEQYF. The CDR3 DNA reads TGTGCCACCAGTGACGGAGCGACGGTAGGCTACGAGCAGTACTTC.

The chain links TRBV30 to TRBJ1-3, with D maybe TRBD1 (6 bases). The V and J ends lost 3 bases and 1 base respectively, with 7 bases between them. Germline loops: CDR1 GTSNPN, CDR2 SVGIG (reference sequence). This CDR3 spans 13 amino acids. CDR3 DNA: TGTGCCTGGAGAACAGGGTCTGGAAACACCATATATTTT. This codes for CAWRTGSGNTIYF.

This chain joins TRBV5-5 and TRBJ2-1; 9 nucleotides align to TRBD2. This CDR3 is 19 amino acids long. Per the germline V gene, CDR1 is SGHKS and CDR2 is YYEKEE (reference sequence). Trimming took 0 bases from V and 2 from J; bases not matched to a gene: 12. The DNA for the CDR3 is TGTGCCAGCAGCTTGGAGGGTGCTAGCGGGATGCCCCCCTACAATGAGCAGTTCTTC. Translated, it gives CASSLEGASGMPPYNEQFF. The full variable domain, rest sourced from reference TRBV5-5 and TRBJ2-1, is DAGVTQSPTHLIKTRGQQVTLRCSPISGHKSVSWYQQVLGQGPQFIFQYYEKEERGRGNFPDRFSARQFPNYSSELNVNALLLGDSALYLCASSLEGASGMPPYNEQFFGPGTRLTVL.

The chain links TRBV6-5 to TRBJ1-2, with D possibly being TRBD1 (5 bases). This CDR3 region has 15 residues. The V gene lost 7 bases and the J gene lost 6 bases, with 21 bases spanning the gap. Germline lookup yields CDR1 MNHEY and CDR2 SVGAGI. CDR3 sequence: CASTTIGSLGDGYTF. CDR3 in DNA: TGTGCCAGCACCACCATTGGGTCCCTAGGGGATGGCTACACCTTC.

The genes are TRBV4-1 and TRBJ1-5; 7 bases are shared with TRBD1. Trimming cost V 1 base and J 4 bases; bases outside gene matches: 7. The length of the CDR3 is 16 residues. Germline V CDR1 and CDR2: MGHRA, YSYEKL. The CDR3 DNA sequence: TGCGCCAGCAGCCAAGGTCCGGGACAGAGGAATCAGCCCCAGCATTTT. Translating it yields CASSQGPGQRNQPQHF.

V usage is TRBV12-5 and J usage is TRBJ2-5; 8 nucleotides match TRBD1. Germline assignment: CDR1 LGHNT and CDR2 FRNRAP. The CDR3 has 14 residues. The trim removed 5 bases at V and 3 bases at J, leaving 5 bases unmatched. CDR3 loop: CASGPPTGEETQYF. For the CDR3, the DNA is TGTGCTAGTGGTCCCCCGACAGGGGAAGAGACCCAGTACTTC.

The CDR3, as DNA: TGTGCCAGCAGTGAAGGTGGACTACCCTACGAGCAGTACTTC. Its translation: CASSEGGLPYEQYF. The rearrangement links TRBV6-1 to TRBJ2-7; D might be TRBD2 (6 bases). The CDR3 totals 14 residues. CDR1 MNHNS and CDR2 SASEGT come from the germline V gene. V was trimmed by 1 base and J by 2 bases, leaving 9 bases between them.

This chain uses TRBV2 with TRBJ2-7, with TRBD1 matching 7 bases. Germline CDR1 reads SNHLY; CDR2 reads FYNNEI. V shed 5 bases, J shed 6 bases, and the junction held 4 bases outside the gene matches. This CDR3 spans 12 amino acids. The CDR3, as DNA: TGTGCCAGCAGTAAAGGGGGCAGCGAGCAGTACTTC. This encodes CASSKGGSEQYF.

This chain joins TRBV5-4 and TRBJ2-1; TRBD1 agrees at 9 bases. J gave up 4 bases and V 2 bases, and 4 bases lay outside the gene matches. The CDR3 contains 15 residues. The V gene's germline CDR1 is SGHNT and CDR2 YYREEE (reference sequence). In DNA form, the CDR3 reads TGTGCCAGCAGCTTACCGGGACAGGGTTACAATGAGCAGTTCTTC. Protein sequence: CASSLPGQGYNEQFF.

The chain links TRBV24-1 to TRBJ2-3, with a weak D call TRBD2 (5 bases). Per the germline V gene, CDR1 is KGHDR and CDR2 is SFDVKD. V was pared by 5 bases and J by 0 bases, with 8 bases between. This CDR3 spans 14 amino acids. CDR3 amino acids: CATSGGWSTDTQYF. The CDR3, as DNA: TGTGCCACCAGTGGCGGGTGGAGCACAGATACGCAGTATTTT.

V usage is TRBV5-1 and J usage is TRBJ1-1; D is unclear. Germline CDR1 and CDR2: SGHRS and YFSETQ. V dropped 1 base and J dropped 0 bases, with 16 bases sitting between them. CDR3 length: 17 amino acids. CDR3 amino acids: CASSLRLGEAMNTEAFF. CDR3 DNA: TGCGCCAGCAGCTTGCGTCTGGGAGAGGCTATGAACACTGAAGCTTTCTTT.

The genes are TRBV3-1 (or the pseudogene TRBV3-2) and TRBJ1-4, with D maybe TRBD1 (6 bases). Per the germline V gene, CDR1 is LGHDT and CDR2 is YNNKEL (reference sequence). The V end lost 10 bases, the J end lost 6 bases, and 18 bases lay between the germline ends. This CDR3 contains 14 residues. CDR3 region: CATQQGRTYEKLFF. CDR3 DNA sequence: TGTGCCACGCAGCAGGGGCGGACCTATGAAAAACTGTTTTTT.

J is TRBJ2-5 and V is TRBV2; 10 positions match TRBD2. Germline V CDR1 and CDR2: SNHLY, FYNNEI. V lost 5 bases and J lost 5; bases outside the gene matches: 8. This CDR3 has 15 amino acids. CDR3 region: CASSPGAGGRETQYF. Here the CDR3 DNA reads TGTGCCAGCAGTCCCGGAGCGGGGGGGAGGGAGACCCAGTACTTC.

The CDR3 sequence: CASSLGGTGGYEQYF. CDR3 sequence (DNA): TGTGCCAGCAGCCTAGGCGGGACAGGGGGCTACGAGCAGTACTTC. The J gene is TRBJ2-7, the V gene TRBV7-2, with TRBD1 identical over 11 bases. CDR1 and CDR2 (germline): SGHTA, FQGNSA. The J segment lost 3 bases and the V segment lost 5 bases, leaving 6 bases of the junction unmatched. This CDR3 spans 15 amino acids.